This record covers a single TCR beta chain. The CDR3 is 11 amino acids. Germline V lookup: CDR1 SEHNR, CDR2 FQNEAQ (reference sequence). With 6 bases removed from V and 5 bases from J, the gap between germline ends came to 4 bases. The source of the sample is a study of blood T cells in healthy people across ages. Primers used in a second PCR of about 7 to 12 cycles were a sample-barcoded 5' primer and a J-beta primer mix. TCRdb re-derived calls from the 5' RACE reads in MiXCR, one entry per CDR3 protein. This table has fewer than 900,000 distinct CDR3 sequences, roughly 44% appearing once. The sequenced material came from blood. The rearrangement joins TRBV7-9 to TRBJ1-4; no firm D call. The sequence was obtained from a woman in her sixties in good health. The CDR3 is CASSTNEKLFF. The CDR3 nucleotides read TGTGCCAGCAGTACGAATGAAAAACTGTTTTTT.